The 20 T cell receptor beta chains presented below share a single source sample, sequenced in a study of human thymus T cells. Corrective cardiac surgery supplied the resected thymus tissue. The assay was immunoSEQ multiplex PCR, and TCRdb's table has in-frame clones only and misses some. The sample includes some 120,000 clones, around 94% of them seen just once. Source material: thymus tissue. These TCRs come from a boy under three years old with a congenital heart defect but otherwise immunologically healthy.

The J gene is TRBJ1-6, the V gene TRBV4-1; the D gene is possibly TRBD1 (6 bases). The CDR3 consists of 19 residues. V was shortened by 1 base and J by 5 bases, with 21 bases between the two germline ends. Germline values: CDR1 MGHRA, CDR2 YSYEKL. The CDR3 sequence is CASSQAPPVLRTDNSPLHF. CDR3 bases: TGCGCCAGCAGCCAAGCTCCTCCGGTATTAAGGACAGATAATTCACCCCTCCACTTT.

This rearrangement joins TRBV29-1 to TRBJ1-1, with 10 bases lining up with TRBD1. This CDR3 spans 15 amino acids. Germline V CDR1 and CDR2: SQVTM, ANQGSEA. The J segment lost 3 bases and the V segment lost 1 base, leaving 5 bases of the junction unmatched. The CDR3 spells CSVEGDRGNDTEAFF. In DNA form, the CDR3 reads TGCAGCGTTGAAGGGGACAGGGGCAACGACACTGAAGCTTTCTTT.

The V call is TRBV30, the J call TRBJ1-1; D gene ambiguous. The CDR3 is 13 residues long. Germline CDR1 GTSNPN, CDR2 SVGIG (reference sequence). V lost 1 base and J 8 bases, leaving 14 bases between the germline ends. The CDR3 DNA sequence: TGTGCCTGGAGTGGGGCACGGAATTCAGAAGCTTTCTTT. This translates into CAWSGARNSEAFF.

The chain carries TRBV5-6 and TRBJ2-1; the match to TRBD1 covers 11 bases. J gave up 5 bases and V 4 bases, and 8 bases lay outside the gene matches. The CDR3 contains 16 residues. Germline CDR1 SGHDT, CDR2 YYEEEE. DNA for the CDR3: TGTGCCAGCAGCACGCCCGGGACAGGGGGTAACAATGAGCAGTTCTTC. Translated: CASSTPGTGGNNEQFF.

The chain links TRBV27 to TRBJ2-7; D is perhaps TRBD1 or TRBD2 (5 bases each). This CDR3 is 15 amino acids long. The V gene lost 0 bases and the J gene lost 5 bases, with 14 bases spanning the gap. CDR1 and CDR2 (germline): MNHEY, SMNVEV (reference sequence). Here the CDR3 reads CASSLSARVGDEQYF. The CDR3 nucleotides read TGTGCCAGCAGTTTATCAGCCCGGGTGGGGGACGAGCAGTACTTC.

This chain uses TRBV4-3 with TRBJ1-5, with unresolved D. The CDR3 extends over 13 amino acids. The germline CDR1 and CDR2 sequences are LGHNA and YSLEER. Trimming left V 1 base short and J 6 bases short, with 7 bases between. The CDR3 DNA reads TGCGCCAGCAGCCAAGCTCGGGGTCAGCCCCAGCATTTT. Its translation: CASSQARGQPQHF.

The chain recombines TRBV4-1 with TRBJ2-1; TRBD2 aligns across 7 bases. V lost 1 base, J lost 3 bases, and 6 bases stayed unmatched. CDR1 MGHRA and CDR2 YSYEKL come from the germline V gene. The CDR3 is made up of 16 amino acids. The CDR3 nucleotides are TGCGCCAGCAGCCAAGCCGGGACTACCCTCTACAATGAGCAGTTCTTC. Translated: CASSQAGTTLYNEQFF.

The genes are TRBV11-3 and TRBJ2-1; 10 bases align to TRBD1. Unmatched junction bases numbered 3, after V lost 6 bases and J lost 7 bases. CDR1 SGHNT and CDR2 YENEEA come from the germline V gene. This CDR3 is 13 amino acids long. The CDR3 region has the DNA TGTGCCAGCAGGCAGGACAGGGGGAATGAGCAGTTCTTC. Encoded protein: CASRQDRGNEQFF.

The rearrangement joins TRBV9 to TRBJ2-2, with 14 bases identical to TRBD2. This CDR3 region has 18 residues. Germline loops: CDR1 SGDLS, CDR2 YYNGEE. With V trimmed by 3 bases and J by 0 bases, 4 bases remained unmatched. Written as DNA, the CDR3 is TGTGCCAGCAGCGGGACTAGCGGGGGGCACACGAACACCGGGGAGCTGTTTTTT. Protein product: CASSGTSGGHTNTGELFF.

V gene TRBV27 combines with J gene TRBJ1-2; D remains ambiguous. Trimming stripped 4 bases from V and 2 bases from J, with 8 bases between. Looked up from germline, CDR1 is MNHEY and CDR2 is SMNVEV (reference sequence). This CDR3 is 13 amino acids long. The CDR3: CASSSTYNYGYTF. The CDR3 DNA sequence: TGTGCCAGCAGTTCTACATACAACTATGGCTACACCTTC.

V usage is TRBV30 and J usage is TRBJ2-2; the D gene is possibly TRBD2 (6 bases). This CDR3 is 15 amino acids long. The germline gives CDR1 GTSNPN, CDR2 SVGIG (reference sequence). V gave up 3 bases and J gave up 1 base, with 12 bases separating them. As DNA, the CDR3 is TGTGCCTGGAGAACTGGCGGGGTGAACACCGGGGAGCTGTTTTTT. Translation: CAWRTGGVNTGELFF.

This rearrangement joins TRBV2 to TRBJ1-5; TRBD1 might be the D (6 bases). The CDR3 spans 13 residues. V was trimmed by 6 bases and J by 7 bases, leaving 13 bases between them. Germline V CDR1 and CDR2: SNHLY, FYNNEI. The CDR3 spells CASSTTGKQPQHF. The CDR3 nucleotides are TGTGCCAGCAGCACAACAGGGAAGCAGCCCCAGCATTTT.

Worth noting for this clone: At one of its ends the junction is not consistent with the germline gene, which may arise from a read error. In DNA form, the CDR3 reads TGTGCTAGCAGCCCCTGGATTGGCACAGATACGCAGTATTTT. Its translation: CASSPWIGTDTQYF. V and J are TRBV7-7 and TRBJ2-3; D ambiguous. This CDR3 is 14 amino acids long. Germline CDR1 reads SSHAT; CDR2 reads FNYEAQ (reference sequence). Variable domain in full (rest from reference TRBV7-7 and TRBJ2-3): GAGVSQSPRYKVTKRGQDVTLRCDPISSHATLYWYQQALGQGPEFLTYFNYEAQPDKSGLPSDRFSAERPEGSISTLTIQRTEQRDSAMYRCASSPWIGTDTQYFGPGTRLTVL.

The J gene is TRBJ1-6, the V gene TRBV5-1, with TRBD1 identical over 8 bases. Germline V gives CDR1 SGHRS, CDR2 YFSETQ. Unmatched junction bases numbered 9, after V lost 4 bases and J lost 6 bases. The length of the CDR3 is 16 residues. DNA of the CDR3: TGCGCCAGCAGCATAACCGGGACAGGCCCTAATTCACCCCTCCACTTT. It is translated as CASSITGTGPNSPLHF.

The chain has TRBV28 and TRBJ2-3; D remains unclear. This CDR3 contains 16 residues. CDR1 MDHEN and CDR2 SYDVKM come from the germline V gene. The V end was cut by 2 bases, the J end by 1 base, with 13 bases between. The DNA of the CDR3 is TGTGCCAGCAGTTTAGGTGGCAGGCCCGGCACAGATACGCAGTATTTT. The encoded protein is CASSLGGRPGTDTQYF.

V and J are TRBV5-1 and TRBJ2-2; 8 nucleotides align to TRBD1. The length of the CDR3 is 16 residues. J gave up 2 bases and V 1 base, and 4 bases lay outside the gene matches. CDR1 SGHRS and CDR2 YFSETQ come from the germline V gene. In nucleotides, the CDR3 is TGCGCCAGCAGCTTGAGGGCAGGGGGCAACACCGGGGAGCTGTTTTTT. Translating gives CASSLRAGGNTGELFF.

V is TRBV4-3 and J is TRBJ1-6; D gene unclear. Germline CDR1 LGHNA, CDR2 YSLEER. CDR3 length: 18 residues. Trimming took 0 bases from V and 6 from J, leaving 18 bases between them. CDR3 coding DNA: TGCGCCAGCAGCCAAGAAGATGTGCCAGCTCTAGCTAATTCACCCCTCCACTTT. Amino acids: CASSQEDVPALANSPLHF.

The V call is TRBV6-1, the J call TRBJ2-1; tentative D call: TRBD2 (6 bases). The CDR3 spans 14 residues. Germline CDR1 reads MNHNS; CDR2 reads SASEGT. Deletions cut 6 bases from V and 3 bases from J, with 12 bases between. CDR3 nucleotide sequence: TGTGCCAGCAGCCGGGAGAAATGCTACAATGAGCAGTTCTTC. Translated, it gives CASSREKCYNEQFF.

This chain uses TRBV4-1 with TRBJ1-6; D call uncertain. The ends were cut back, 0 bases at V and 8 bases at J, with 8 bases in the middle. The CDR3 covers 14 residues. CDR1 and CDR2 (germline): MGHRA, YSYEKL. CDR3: CASSQERVDSPLHF. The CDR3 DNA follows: TGCGCCAGCAGCCAAGAACGAGTGGATTCACCCCTCCACTTT.

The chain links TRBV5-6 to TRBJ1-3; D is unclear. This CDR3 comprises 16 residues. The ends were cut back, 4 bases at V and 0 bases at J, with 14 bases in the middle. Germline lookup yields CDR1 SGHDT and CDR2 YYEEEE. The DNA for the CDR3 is TGTGCCAGCAGCCCAACGGACCGTGACTCTGGAAACACCATATATTTT. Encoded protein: CASSPTDRDSGNTIYF.